These 24 T cell receptor beta chains originate from one sample sequenced in a study of blood T cell repertoires in COVID-19. Sequenced by immunoSEQ multiplex PCR; TCRdb stores in-frame clones only, minus some. The sample carries approximately 260,000 clones, around 90% recorded once. Specimen: peripheral blood. All receptors come from a woman aged 55-70 years with COVID-19, enrolled during active disease.

The chain links TRBV6-2 or TRBV6-3 to TRBJ2-3; TRBD1 matches at 9 bases. The CDR3 totals 14 residues. J lost 5 bases, V lost 5 bases, and 5 bases had no gene match. The germline CDR1 and CDR2 sequences are MNHEY and SVGEGT. CDR3 loop: CASSTGTGIDTQYF. The CDR3 nucleotides read TGTGCCAGCAGTACCGGGACAGGGATAGATACGCAGTATTTT.

Notes on this clone: A read error may account for a junction end that differs from germline. The chain employs TRBV3-1 (or the pseudogene TRBV3-2) and TRBJ1-5, with 8 bases matching TRBD1. This CDR3 has 19 amino acids. From germline, CDR1 is LGHDT and CDR2 YNNKEL (reference sequence). Written as DNA, the CDR3 is TGTGCCTGCAGCCAACCTGCGACAGGGGTTTCGGGGAGCAATCAGCCCCAGCATTTT. This encodes CACSQPATGVSGSNQPQHF.

The rearrangement joins TRBV6-6 to TRBJ2-4; 8 bases map to TRBD2. Germline V gene lookup returns CDR1 MNHNY and CDR2 SVGAGI (reference sequence). This CDR3 has 14 amino acids. J gave up 8 bases and V 3 bases, and 6 bases lay outside the gene matches. CDR3 in DNA: TGTGCCAGCAGTTATCGGGGGGGCCTCGACATTCAGTACTTC. It is translated as CASSYRGGLDIQYF.

This chain uses TRBV7-9 with TRBJ1-4, with D maybe TRBD1 (5 bases). V was shortened by 8 bases and J by 7 bases, with 17 bases between the two germline ends. CDR1 and CDR2 (germline): SEHNR, FQNEAQ (reference sequence). The CDR3 covers 14 residues. This CDR3 reads CASGPGQGGEKLFF. The CDR3 DNA follows: TGTGCCAGCGGCCCCGGCCAGGGTGGTGAAAAACTGTTTTTT.

This clone appeared once. The chain is built from TRBV19 and TRBJ1-6; D is undetermined. With 6 bases removed from V and 4 bases from J, the gap between germline ends came to 10 bases. This CDR3 region has 14 residues. Germline V gene sequence: CDR1 LNHDA, CDR2 SQIVND (reference sequence). Here the CDR3 DNA reads TGTGCCAGTAGGACAAGCCATTATAATTCACCCCTCCACTTT. It translates to CASRTSHYNSPLHF.

The chain's CDR3 is CASRSGQSNSPLHF. For the CDR3, the DNA is TGTGCCAGCAGGAGCGGACAGTCAAATTCACCCCTCCACTTT. The rearrangement links TRBV5-8 to TRBJ1-6; the D gene is possibly TRBD1 (6 bases). This CDR3 is built from 14 residues. V lost 5 bases to trimming and J lost 7 bases, with 13 bases between them. Germline V gene data show CDR1 as SGHTS and CDR2 as YDEGEE. Filled out from reference TRBV5-8 and TRBJ1-6, the complete variable domain reads EAGVTQSPTHLIKTRGQQATLRCSPISGHTSVYWYQQALGLGLQFLLWYDEGEERNRGNFPPRFSGRQFPNYSSELNVNALELEDSALYLCASRSGQSNSPLHFGNGTRLTVT.

The rearrangement links TRBV24-1 to TRBJ1-1, with D tentatively TRBD1 (5 bases). This CDR3 has 17 amino acids. The V gene lost 4 bases and the J gene lost 0 bases, with 17 bases spanning the gap. Germline V CDR1 and CDR2: KGHDR, SFDVKD. CDR3 DNA: TGTGCCACCAGTGAAGGGGAAGCTCTAGGGATGAACACTGAAGCTTTCTTT. Protein product: CATSEGEALGMNTEAFF.

The V gene is TRBV19, the J gene TRBJ1-3, with 7 bases lining up with TRBD1. The V and J ends lost 8 bases and 2 bases, in that order; junction bases with no gene match: 3. CDR1 is LNHDA and CDR2 is SQIVND in the germline V gene (reference sequence). The CDR3 is 13 residues long. The CDR3 region has the DNA TGTGCCAGTTCTACAGGGGCTGGAAACACCATATATTTT. Amino acid sequence: CASSTGAGNTIYF.

This clone was seen only once. V gene TRBV7-9 combines with J gene TRBJ1-5; D is unresolved. Trimming cost V 0 bases and J 4 bases, with 10 bases left between them. This CDR3 is 15 amino acids long. Per the germline V gene, CDR1 is SEHNR and CDR2 is FQNEAQ (reference sequence). The CDR3, as DNA: TGTGCCAGCAGCTTAGCGCGCGAGGGAAATCAGCCCCAGCATTTT. Translated: CASSLAREGNQPQHF.

The rearrangement uses TRBV6-5 and TRBJ2-2; 10 nucleotides match TRBD2. Germline loops: CDR1 MNHEY, CDR2 SVGAGI. This CDR3 comprises 14 residues. Trimming removed 6 bases from V and 5 bases from J; junction bases left unmatched: 3. CDR3 nucleotides: TGTGCCAGCAGGAGCGGGGGGGAAACCGGGGAGCTGTTTTTT. Protein sequence: CASRSGGETGELFF.

The chain combines TRBV6-5 with TRBJ1-1; 8 bases match TRBD1. Trimming removed 8 bases from V and 10 bases from J; junction bases left unmatched: 12. There are 13 residues in the CDR3. Germline loops: CDR1 MNHEY, CDR2 SVGAGI. The CDR3 protein is CASGGQERGSAFF. The CDR3, as DNA: TGTGCCAGCGGGGGACAGGAAAGAGGTTCAGCTTTCTTT.

The rearrangement joins TRBV7-9 to TRBJ2-7, with D perhaps TRBD2 (5 bases). The V gene's germline CDR1 is SEHNR and CDR2 FQNEAQ (reference sequence). Trimming shortened V by 8 bases and J by 6 bases, and 14 bases separated the two germline ends. CDR3 size: 12 residues. The CDR3 region has the DNA TGTGCCAGCTCCACGGGCGCGGGCGAGCAGTACTTC. Translated: CASSTGAGEQYF.

The V gene is TRBV7-2, the J gene TRBJ1-1, with D unresolved. The CDR3 runs to 17 residues. Germline assignment: CDR1 SGHTA and CDR2 FQGNSA. Trimming shortened V by 5 bases and J by 0 bases, and 19 bases separated the two germline ends. CDR3 DNA sequence: TGTGCCAGCAGCGTACCCCAAGGGAGAGAGGTGAACACTGAAGCTTTCTTT. Its translation: CASSVPQGREVNTEAFF.

This sequence joins TRBV13 and TRBJ2-7; 7 bases map to TRBD1. The CDR3 loop spans 13 amino acids. The ends lost 8 bases at V and 1 base at J; junction bases unmatched: 5. CDR1 PRHDT and CDR2 FYEKMQ come from the germline V gene (reference sequence). CDR3 DNA: TGTGCCAGCGAGGACAGGAGTTCCTACGAGCAGTACTTC. Protein sequence: CASEDRSSYEQYF.

The V call is TRBV3-1 (or the pseudogene TRBV3-2), the J call TRBJ2-3; the match to TRBD2 covers 13 bases. The V gene's germline CDR1 is LGHDT and CDR2 YNNKEL (reference sequence). J gave up 4 bases and V 4 bases, and 5 bases lay outside the gene matches. The CDR3 consists of 16 residues. The CDR3 spells CASSPTSGGGSDTQYF. The CDR3 nucleotides are TGTGCCAGCAGCCCAACTAGCGGGGGGGGTTCAGATACGCAGTATTTT.

This clone occurred once. This sequence joins TRBV19 and TRBJ1-5; 8 bases fit TRBD1. There are 14 residues in the CDR3. V lost 1 base and J lost 7; bases outside the gene matches: 3. From germline, CDR1 is LNHDA and CDR2 SQIVND (reference sequence). The CDR3 region is CASSIGTGKQPQHF. The CDR3 nucleotides are TGTGCCAGTAGTATAGGGACAGGGAAACAGCCCCAGCATTTT.

The chain couples TRBV18 to TRBJ1-2; the D gene is possibly TRBD1 (6 bases). The CDR3 spans 17 residues. From germline, CDR1 is KGHSH and CDR2 LQKENI. V was cut by 3 bases and J by 5 bases, with 22 bases left in between. CDR3 in DNA: TGTGCCAGCTCACCCGAGATGGGACACGGGCCTCAGTATGGCTACACCTTC. The encoded protein is CASSPEMGHGPQYGYTF.

The V call is TRBV5-1, the J call TRBJ2-1; 10 nucleotides line up with TRBD1. V lost 5 bases and J lost 10; bases outside the gene matches: 18. The CDR3 has 17 residues. Germline V gives CDR1 SGHRS, CDR2 YFSETQ. This chain's CDR3 is CASRPTPGTGAVREQFF. The CDR3 DNA follows: TGCGCCAGCAGACCGACCCCCGGGACAGGGGCAGTTCGCGAGCAGTTCTTC.

The chain carries TRBV3-1 (or the pseudogene TRBV3-2) and TRBJ2-2; 8 positions agree with TRBD2. Germline V gene sequence: CDR1 LGHDT, CDR2 YNNKEL (reference sequence). V trimming: 4 bases; J trimming: 0 bases; junction bases outside the gene matches: 1. This CDR3 region has 15 residues. The CDR3: CASSRGLANTGELFF. In DNA form, the CDR3 reads TGTGCCAGCAGCCGGGGACTAGCGAACACCGGGGAGCTGTTTTTT.

The CDR3: CASSLEGVSQPQHF. CDR3 DNA sequence: TGCGCCAGCAGCTTGGAAGGGGTTAGTCAGCCCCAGCATTTT. The chain combines TRBV5-1 with TRBJ1-5, with a weak D call TRBD1 (5 bases). The CDR3 is made up of 14 amino acids. Germline V gene data show CDR1 as SGHRS and CDR2 as YFSETQ. Trimming pared 0 bases from V and 6 bases from J, leaving 10 bases between.

The chain carries TRBV20-1 and TRBJ2-2; unclear D gene. Germline V gene sequence: CDR1 DFQATT, CDR2 SNEGSKA (reference sequence). The CDR3 spans 13 residues. Trimming took 3 bases from V and 1 from J, leaving 6 bases between them. The CDR3 reads CSASWLNTGELFF. The CDR3 DNA follows: TGCAGTGCTAGTTGGCTGAACACCGGGGAGCTGTTTTTT.

The CDR3 DNA reads as TGTGCCAGTGGACTAGGGGGGAGTGGTACCTATGGCTACACCTTC. This translates into CASGLGGSGTYGYTF. The chain has TRBV19 and TRBJ1-2; maybe TRBD1 (6 bases). The germline gives CDR1 LNHDA, CDR2 SQIVND (reference sequence). The CDR3 has 15 amino acids. The ends were cut back, 8 bases at V and 4 bases at J, with 20 bases in the middle.

V is TRBV19 and J is TRBJ2-1, with D possibly being TRBD1 (5 bases). The CDR3 is 12 amino acids. Per the germline V gene, CDR1 is LNHDA and CDR2 is SQIVND (reference sequence). The CDR3 DNA follows: TGTAGCCCCGACAGCTCCTACAATGAGCAGTTCTTC. Amino acids: CSPDSSYNEQFF. Drawing the rest from reference TRBV19 and TRBJ2-1, the complete variable domain is DGGITQSPKYLFRKEGQNVTLSCEQNLNHDAMYWYRQDPGQGLRLIYYSQIVNDFQKGDIAEGYSVSREKKESFPLTVTSAQKNPTAFYLCSPDSSYNEQFFGPGTRLTVL.

The chain is built from TRBV5-5 and TRBJ2-7; D is ambiguous. V was trimmed by 3 bases and J by 1 base, leaving 2 bases between them. The CDR3 length is 11 residues. Germline values: CDR1 SGHKS, CDR2 YYEKEE (reference sequence). CDR3 loop: CASSSSYEQYF. In nucleotides, the CDR3 is TGTGCCAGCAGCTCTTCCTACGAGCAGTACTTC.